This T cell receptor (beta chain) was found in a study of early T cells in non-severe SARS-CoV-2 infection (dated by TCRdb to the early 2020s). With respect to the entire study: Because TCR sequencing relied on bulk RNA taken from unsorted whole blood, pairing of alpha and beta chains was not possible.

This clonotype was seen repeatedly, ten times or more. What this receptor recognizes is not known. No qualities accompany the bases; no much larger clone lies one base away. As encoded in the germline V gene, CDR1 is LGHNA while CDR2 is YSLEER. A distance of 3 bases separates the germline ends of V and J, which lose 1 base and 5 bases respectively. Including cysteine and phenylalanine, the CDR3 has 11 amino acids. Here the CDR3 DNA is all that survives: 33 bases in frame from base 1. A case-control design nested within a healthcare worker cohort in London, UK, was used, with weekly nasopharyngeal swab PCR tests and blood sampling performed. Healthcare workers were recruited between 23 and 31 March 2020, during the week of the UK lockdown, and were followed weekly for up to 16 weeks. Findings and caveats that apply to the study as a whole: VDJdb matching was skewed toward anti-spike CD8 responses, so virus-specific expansions were likely underestimated and private and CD4 specificities were missed.

Library prep was done by 5' RACE. Instrument on record: NextSeq 500. The TCR library protocol attached unique molecular identifiers to individual cDNA molecules to correct for sequencing error and PCR bias. Both TCR alpha and beta chains were sequenced, and tight co-correlation was observed between alpha and beta sequence abundances in each sample. The original pipeline was this. Decombinator V4 was used to perform V gene, J gene and CDR3 annotation of TCR sequences. Expanded TCRs were defined as changing significantly between any two time points under a Poisson model with p below 0.0001. TCR abundances were normalised to the total number of TCRs sequenced in each sample and reported as counts per million. TRAV1-2 paired with TRAJ12, TRAJ20 or TRAJ33 defined MAIT TCRs, while TRAV10 paired with TRAJ18 defined iNKT TCRs. A search of VDJdb, accessed on 1 November 2021, was run for TCRs annotated to CMV, EBV and SARS-CoV-2, with TCRs annotated for multiple antigens excluded. Using fastp at Q25 and MiXCR, TCRdb reprocessed the public reads and kept productive beta chains. All rows with the same CDR3 protein become a single entry with the most common DNA and genes. These V and J calls rely on TCRdb rather than the paper's analysis. The sample profile shows around 40,000 distinct CDR3 sequences; 5.5% to 7.5% of them were found once. The ten largest account for 5% to 7% of the sample.

The clonotype was recovered from an adult who was a healthcare worker with PCR-confirmed SARS-CoV-2 infection or an uninfected control (not recorded which). The sequencing input was whole blood. The rearranged segments are TRBV4-3 and TRBJ2-7; confidence is insufficient to name the D gene. The nucleotide sequence reads as follows: TGCGCCAGCAGCCAAGCGGACGAGCAGTACTTC. Protein translation: CASSQADEQYF.